This note documents a single TCR beta chain sequence. Only a few counts were recorded for this clone. Its antigen is unknown. No clone much larger than this one lies a single base away; base qualities are absent. The data derive from a study of cytomegalovirus exposure and HLA in healthy donors listed by TCRdb under 2017. Notes on the research overall: In an earlier analysis of 450 to 750 of the donors, under 300 Gb of sequence data and 120 million or so unique TCR beta sequences from about 190 million T cells were reported. Roughly 300 gigabases of sequencing data and 70 million to 100 million unique TCR sequences were included in an early release covering under 650 HLA-typed donors. The genetic ancestry cluster associated with self-reported Caucasian donors included 70% to 85% of the roughly 380 genotyped donors. The aim of the study was to test whether cataloging public T cell receptors could identify signatures of past pathogen exposure. The T cell repertoires of roughly 660 subjects were profiled by immunosequencing and related to cytomegalovirus serostatus. A separate validation cohort of approximately 130 different subjects was used in addition to the 666-subject first cohort. The study combined high-throughput TCR immunosequencing, statistical association of individual TCRs with disease status, and machine learning to predict cytomegalovirus infection status. A later analysis re-analyzed previously published TCR beta repertoires from 666 donors and added high-resolution HLA genotyping to study TCR occurrence patterns. Rather than drawing on any new phenotypic data, the later analysis identified candidate immune exposures from TCR beta sequences and the way those sequences occurred across donors. To decide whether each TCR beta V gene segment behaved as functional or pseudogenic, an earlier analysis of 587 of the donors relied on high-throughput TCR beta sequencing. Donor age, sex, ethnicity and CMV serostatus were collected together with the repertoire data. In a later genetic analysis, genome-wide SNP genotypes for about 55% of the roughly 700 donors were used, and that subset was treated as a discovery cohort. All discovery cohort repertoires had been generated on a single sequencing platform. HLA typing covered class I and class II loci at four-digit resolution. Typing coverage varied by locus: 629-630 donors for A, B, C, DRB1 and DQB1; 522 for DQA1; 600 to 610 for DPA1; 450 to 480 for DPB1. Four or five DR-DQ haplotypes were handled as single units for association and clustering because linkage in the cohort was strong. On average, around 230,000 unique TCR beta nucleotide sequences were sequenced per donor among about 400 genotyped donors of the cohort, with roughly a sixth of those sequences being non-productive. The full study reports these points: Most CMV-associated TCR beta chains appeared to be HLA-restricted in a later analysis, and the HLA associations seemed to be driven largely by CMV exposure. Around 16 rarely observed V segments, including chromosome 9 orphons, were excluded from the earlier analysis of about 610 of the donors because counts were too low. A later genetic analysis reported fewer N-insertions in productive TCRs among donors in an Asian-associated ancestry cluster than the roughly 700-donor mean. This cohort had only TCR beta chains sequenced, and the lack of alpha or paired-chain data limited which features could be detected. A cluster of highly shared sequence variants was judged likely to be a technical artifact of the sequencing pipeline. In vitro tests confirmed that a few of the cytomegalovirus-associated TCR beta chains recognize cytomegalovirus antigens. The presence/absence analyses assumed that sequencing depth was roughly uniform across donors, and that assumption may not be true. Some IMGT-functional V segments, including TRBV6-2 and TRBV6-3, could not be distinguished by the 87-base-pair reads and were therefore excluded. In a later analysis, several top co-occurrence clusters were reported to appear linked to parvovirus B19, influenza, CMV and Epstein-Barr virus. According to the authors, the approach could potentially be generalized to other disease states and immunological phenotypes. In an earlier analysis of 587 of the donors, most TCR beta V segments appeared in productive rearrangements about 87% or about 30% of the time, broadly matching IMGT annotations. Strong co-occurrence of HLA alleles, especially DR and DQ, made assigning TCR associations to individual alleles difficult. The only immune exposure information available for the cohort was CMV serostatus. Cytomegalovirus status was reported to be diagnosed by the classifier with high specificity and sensitivity in both the original and validation cohorts. In a later analysis, the rate of TCR association differed among HLA loci, with DRB1 alleles having the most associated TCRs and HLA-C alleles having the fewest. A total of fewer than 200 TCR beta chains were listed by the study as associated with cytomegalovirus. Because HLA typing was missing for some donors at each locus, association tests included only the typed subset. In a later genetic analysis, a missense DCLRE1C variant was associated with V-gene and J-gene trimming of TCR beta chains, and the association was replicated in an independent cohort. While some public TCRs were present in many individuals, most TCR sequences turned up only very rarely across donors. A further reported finding was that TCR beta sequences accurately predicted the HLA-A and HLA-B alleles for most subjects in the first cohort. Correlated functional status among segregating V segments might be attributable to linkage disequilibrium, but an unknown experimental factor could not be ruled out. In a later analysis, HLA-associated TCR beta chains showed more clonal expansion and lower generation probabilities than non-associated chains that were equally common. Specific HLA alleles were associated with 15,000 to 20,000 TCR beta sequences at a false discovery rate of 0.05 in a later analysis.

The library was generated by the immunoSEQ multiplex PCR assay. A mixture of 60 forward primers for TCR Vbeta segments and 13 reverse primers for TCR Jbeta segments was used in the multiplex PCR. The CDR3 region of rearranged TCR beta genes was amplified from genomic DNA with a multiplex PCR assay. The Illumina HiSeq System was used to sequence the amplified TCR beta libraries as 87-base-pair reads. Per the source publication's procedure: Across the 600 to 700 repertoires, a later analysis counted 60 million to 90 million unique TCR beta chains, approximately 10 million of which were shared by at least two donors. To remove PCR and sequencing errors, raw reads were error-corrected and collapsed into unique sequences using a nearest-neighbor algorithm that merged closely related sequences. V, D and J gene segments were assigned by aligning CDR3 sequences to IMGT reference sequences. For a sequence to be retained, a match of at least six nucleotides was required to both a V gene segment and a J gene segment. A rearrangement was called productive if the CDR3 had no stop codons and remained in frame with V and J, and every other rearrangement was called non-productive. CDR3 was defined by IMGT convention, running from the second conserved V-encoded cysteine to the conserved J-encoded phenylalanine. Sequences without an unambiguous match to a single V gene segment were excluded from the earlier analysis of about 630 of the donors. An earlier analysis of several hundred of the donors classified V segments as functional when productive rearrangements were above 56.7% and as segregating when the standard deviation between donors was above 5%. A statistical classification framework was developed to diagnose cytomegalovirus status using the catalog of TCR beta chain sequences. In a later analysis, V and J genes were assigned by comparing TCR nucleotide sequences against IMGT/GENE-DB human TR gene sequences. The TCRdist pipeline was used in a later analysis to assign CDR3 sequences and most-parsimonious VDJ recombination scenarios. In a later analysis, each TCR beta chain was defined by its CDR3 amino acid sequence together with its V-gene family, and reads without a unique V-gene family were excluded. To address suspected cross-contamination and a sequencing artifact, a later analysis removed 592 highly shared, low-generation-probability nucleotide sequences. In a later analysis, a clonal expansion index was calculated for each public chain from normalized within-repertoire ranks of inferred template counts. A later analysis computed generation probabilities with a VDJ recombination model fitted to out-of-frame rearrangements, and checked the results against IGoR. A later analysis scored TCR-TCR, TCR-HLA and TCR-CMV co-occurrence with hypergeometric tests, applying a repertoire-size bias correction to TCR pairs. To estimate false discovery rates, a later analysis permuted the HLA or CMV assignments 20 times. In a later analysis, co-occurring TCRs were grouped using DBSCAN, with TCRdist sequence similarity added in when clustering inside HLA-allele-positive subsets. Repertoires with fewer than 30,000 or more than 120,000 public chains were left out of co-occurrence clustering, as were several repertoires with anomalous nucleotide sharing. The table was pulled from immuneACCESS by TCRdb, which kept in-frame rearrangements only. Such tables lose some clones; where checked, under half of the loss comes from unresolved V genes, and the rest has no known cause. V and J calls and clone size are those listed in that table; D and trimming were worked out from the DNA. For this sample the table gives fewer than 150,000 clones, of which around three quarters were detected only once. Jointly, the top ten make up 4.9% of the sample.

The cysteine opens and the phenylalanine closes a CDR3 of 13 amino acids. Only the CDR3 part of the read is kept: 39 bases, read in frame from the first base. V drops 5 bases and J drops 7 bases, leaving 15 bases in between. The germline V gene sets CDR1 to SGHVS and CDR2 to FNYEAQ. The cohort was made up of approximately 670 healthy bone marrow donors. All cohort members were sampled while nominally healthy, although unrecorded immune exposures were likely present. The donor tested CMV seropositive, placing the donor among the 290 or so seropositive members of the cohort. A peripheral blood sample was collected from each donor, and TCR beta sequencing was performed on peripheral blood mononuclear cells. The Qiagen DNeasy Blood Extraction Kit was used to extract genomic DNA from the blood cell samples.

The specimen sequenced was PBMCs. The TCR sequence derives from a man between 45 and 60 years old in good health and CMV-seropositive. The V and J genes are TRBV7-6 and TRBJ2-7; the D gene cannot be resolved reliably. Read as DNA, the sequence is TGTGCCAGCAGCCCACGAGGTTTCGGGGAGCAGTACTTC. This is translated as CASSPRGFGEQYF.